A selection of T cell receptor beta chains follows, all from one sample in a study of glioma-infiltrating T cells. TCRdb analysed the multiplex PCR reads with MiXCR anew, one entry per CDR3 protein. The data hold about 190,000 distinct CDR3 sequences, with roughly 32% observed a single time. Material for sequencing was glioma tissue, nonneoplastic brain tissue, or PBMCs (not recorded which). The receptors were sampled from a human donor with low-grade glioma or glioblastoma, undergoing nonglioma brain surgery, or in good health (not recorded which). The CDR3 runs from the conserved cysteine through the conserved F or W. A D gene is named only where the DNA matches it firmly. Part of the rows lack a size; the others show once, few, many or a class for expanded clones.

v_gene: TRBV7-2
j_gene: TRBJ1-5
abundance: many
d_gene: NA
CDR3nt: TGTGCCAGCAGCTCCCGGAATGGCGCTCAGCCCCAGCATTTT
CDR3aa: CASSSRNGAQPQHF

v_gene: TRBV6-4
j_gene: TRBJ2-3
abundance: many
d_gene: NA
CDR3nt: TGTGCCAGCAGTGAAGGGTTAGGAGATACGCAGTATTTT
CDR3aa: CASSEGLGDTQYF

v_gene: TRBV4-1
j_gene: TRBJ2-7
abundance: many
d_gene: TRBD1
CDR3nt: TGCGCCAGCAGCCAAGAGTGGGGGACAGAGAATTACGAGCAGTACTTC
CDR3aa: CASSQEWGTENYEQYF

v_gene: TRBV29-1
j_gene: TRBJ2-7
abundance: NA
d_gene: NA
CDR3nt: TGCAGCGTTGAATGGCAGAGCTCCTACGAGCAGTACTTC
CDR3aa: CSVEWQSSYEQYF

v_gene: TRBV28
j_gene: TRBJ2-5
abundance: many
d_gene: NA
CDR3nt: TGTGCCAGCAGTTTCTCAGGGAAGGAGACCCAGTACTTC
CDR3aa: CASSFSGKETQYF

v_gene: TRBV4-1
j_gene: TRBJ2-5
abundance: few
d_gene: NA
CDR3nt: TGCGCCAGCAGCCAAGAGGTTGGAGGGCAAGAGACCCAGTACTTC
CDR3aa: CASSQEVGGQETQYF

v_gene: TRBV6-5
j_gene: TRBJ2-7
abundance: NA
d_gene: NA
CDR3nt: TGTGCCAGCAGTTACTCCGCTTCCGCCTACGAGCAGTACTTC
CDR3aa: CASSYSASAYEQYF

v_gene: TRBV7-9
j_gene: TRBJ2-1
abundance: NA
d_gene: TRBD2
CDR3nt: TGTGCCAGCAGGGCAGCCGGGACTAATTTTCGTGAGCAGTTCTTC
CDR3aa: CASRAAGTNFREQFF

v_gene: TRBV20-1
j_gene: TRBJ2-1
abundance: many
d_gene: NA
CDR3nt: TGCAGTGCTAGGGCCACTAGTAAGTACAATGAGCAGTTCTTC
CDR3aa: CSARATSKYNEQFF

v_gene: TRBV6-1
j_gene: TRBJ1-4
abundance: many
d_gene: NA
CDR3nt: TGTGCCAGCAGAGCCGGGACGGCAACTAATGAAAAACTGTTTTTT
CDR3aa: CASRAGTATNEKLFF

v_gene: TRBV19
j_gene: TRBJ1-4
abundance: many
d_gene: TRBD1
CDR3nt: TGTGCCAGTAGTACCCAGGACAGGACTAATGAAAAACTGTTTTTT
CDR3aa: CASSTQDRTNEKLFF

v_gene: TRBV2
j_gene: TRBJ2-5
abundance: many
d_gene: NA
CDR3nt: TGTGCCAGCAGTGAAGTTCGGCACGGCGGAGAGACCCAGTACTTC
CDR3aa: CASSEVRHGGETQYF

v_gene: TRBV28
j_gene: TRBJ1-2
abundance: many
d_gene: NA
CDR3nt: TGTGCCAGTTCGACCGTCCGTGATGGCTACACCTTC
CDR3aa: CASSTVRDGYTF

v_gene: TRBV20-1
j_gene: TRBJ2-2
abundance: many
d_gene: NA
CDR3nt: TGCAGTGCTGCCGCCGATACGGGGGACACCGGGGAGCTGTTTTTT
CDR3aa: CSAAADTGDTGELFF

v_gene: TRBV5-1
j_gene: TRBJ2-7
abundance: NA
d_gene: TRBD2
CDR3nt: TGCGCCAGCACCACCGGCGGGGCGGGAGCCGGCGAGCAGTACTTC
CDR3aa: CASTTGGAGAGEQYF

v_gene: TRBV4-1
j_gene: TRBJ2-3
abundance: NA
d_gene: TRBD1
CDR3nt: TGCGCCAGCAGCCCAACCGGACAGGGGGCAACAGATACGCAGTATTTT
CDR3aa: CASSPTGQGATDTQYF

v_gene: TRBV7-9
j_gene: TRBJ2-1
abundance: many
d_gene: NA
CDR3nt: TGTGCCAGCAGCCAGTCCCATGAGCAGTTCTTC
CDR3aa: CASSQSHEQFF

v_gene: TRBV18
j_gene: TRBJ2-5
abundance: NA
d_gene: NA
CDR3nt: TGTGCCAGCTCACCGTTACATAAAGAGACCCAGTACTTC
CDR3aa: CASSPLHKETQYF